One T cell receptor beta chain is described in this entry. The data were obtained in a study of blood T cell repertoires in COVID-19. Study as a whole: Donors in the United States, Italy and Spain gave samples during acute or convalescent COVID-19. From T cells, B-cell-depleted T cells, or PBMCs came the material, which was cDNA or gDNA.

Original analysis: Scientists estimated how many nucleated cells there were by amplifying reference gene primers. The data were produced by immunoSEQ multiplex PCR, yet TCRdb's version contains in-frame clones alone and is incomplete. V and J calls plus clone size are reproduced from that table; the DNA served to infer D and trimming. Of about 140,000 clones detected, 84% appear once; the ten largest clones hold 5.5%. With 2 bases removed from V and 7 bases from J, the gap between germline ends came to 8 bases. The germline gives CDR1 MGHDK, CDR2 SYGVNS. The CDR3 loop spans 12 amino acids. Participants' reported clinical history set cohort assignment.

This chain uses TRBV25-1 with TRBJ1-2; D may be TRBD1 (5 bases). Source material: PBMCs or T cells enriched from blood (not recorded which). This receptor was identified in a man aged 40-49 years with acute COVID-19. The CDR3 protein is CASSEGGAGYTF. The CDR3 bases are TGTGCCAGCAGTGAAGGAGGGGCTGGCTACACCTTC.